Following are 31 T cell receptor beta chains from one sample sequenced in a study of follicular helper T cells after annual influenza vaccination (dated by TCRdb to between 2016 and 2019). Libraries were built with the immunoSEQ multiplex PCR assay. TCRdb's version of the immuneACCESS table is confined to in-frame rearrangements and falls short of the full clone set. An unresolved V gene accounts for under half of the shortfall where checked; the remainder is of unknown origin. Across this sample there are 9,000 to 13,000 clones, with over 80% seen only once. The top ten constitute roughly 0.69% of the sample. The meaning of the sample's time point label: 2014-2015 season, 7 days after vaccination. Sample: CXCR5- memory CD4+ T cells sorted from blood, taken 7 days after influenza vaccination. This specimen's cell subset or site label, interpreted: CXCR5- memory CD4 T cells. These receptors were obtained from an adult who received the influenza vaccine.

This chain links TRBV27 with TRBJ2-2; D gene uncertain. CDR1 and CDR2 from the germline V gene are MNHEY and SMNVEV (reference sequence). The V and J ends lost 2 bases and 6 bases respectively, with 10 bases between them. This CDR3 is built from 14 residues. CDR3 sequence: CASSLQQLPGELFF. As DNA, the CDR3 is TGTGCCAGCAGTTTACAACAGCTACCCGGGGAGCTGTTTTTT.

This clone was counted between two and nine times. The CDR3 nucleotides are TGTGCCAGCAGCGGGGGGGTGGATAATTCACCCCTCCACTTT. Protein sequence: CASSGGVDNSPLHF. The V call is TRBV5-6, the J call TRBJ1-6, with a weak D call TRBD1 (5 bases). This CDR3 contains 14 residues. CDR1 is SGHDT, CDR2 YYEEEE, per germline. The V and J ends lost 4 bases and 5 bases respectively, with 10 bases between them.

The chain is built from TRBV11-2 and TRBJ1-2, with 7 nucleotides matching TRBD1. CDR3 length: 14 residues. Germline loops: CDR1 SGHAT, CDR2 FQNNGV. V shed 5 bases and J 1 base; nucleotides not matched to a gene: 4. CDR3 sequence: CASSPGQVNYGYTF. The CDR3 region has the DNA TGTGCCAGCAGCCCCGGACAGGTTAACTATGGCTACACCTTC.

The rearrangement joins TRBV7-9 to TRBJ1-5, with 8 bases identical to TRBD1. This CDR3 region has 14 residues. Germline CDR1 is SEHNR and CDR2 is FQNEAQ (reference sequence). V lost 5 bases to trimming and J lost 3 bases; unmatched junction nucleotides: 3. The chain's CDR3 is CASSRTGNNQPQHF. As DNA, the CDR3 is TGTGCCAGCAGCCGGACAGGGAACAATCAGCCCCAGCATTTT.

CDR3 nucleotide sequence: TGTGCCAGCAGCTCCCTGGGACAGACTAATGAAAAACTGTTTTTT. Its protein product is CASSSLGQTNEKLFF. The chain carries TRBV11-2 and TRBJ1-4; TRBD1 agrees at 7 bases. CDR3 length: 15 residues. CDR1 and CDR2 (germline): SGHAT, FQNNGV. Unmatched junction bases numbered 4, after V lost 4 bases and J lost 2 bases.

This chain joins TRBV5-1 and TRBJ2-7; weak D call: TRBD2 (6 bases). This CDR3 is built from 15 residues. Germline V gene data show CDR1 as SGHRS and CDR2 as YFSETQ. V was trimmed by 1 base and J by 4 bases, leaving 15 bases between them. CDR3 residues: CASSLRPGGGYEQYF. CDR3 nucleotides: TGCGCCAGCAGCTTGAGACCTGGAGGAGGGTACGAGCAGTACTTC.

The J gene is TRBJ1-1, the V gene TRBV2, with D unclear. The CDR3 extends over 12 amino acids. From germline, CDR1 is SNHLY and CDR2 FYNNEI. V shed 4 bases and J shed 7 bases, with 10 bases lying between them. CDR3 in DNA: TGTGCCAGCAGTGCCACCATTGGTGAAGCTTTCTTT. Protein sequence: CASSATIGEAFF.

The chain links TRBV28 to TRBJ1-3; no reliable D call. Germline CDR1 reads MDHEN; CDR2 reads SYDVKM. Between the trimmed V and J ends, which lost 3 bases and 4 bases, there was a span of 10 bases. CDR3 length equals 14 residues. In DNA form, the CDR3 reads TGTGCCAGCAGTTTGCTGAGCCCAGGAAACACCATATATTTT. Translation: CASSLLSPGNTIYF.

This chain joins TRBV30 and TRBJ2-7; tentatively, D is TRBD1 or TRBD2 (5 bases each). The V end was cut by 7 bases, the J end by 6 bases, with 13 bases between. Looked up from germline, CDR1 is GTSNPN and CDR2 is SVGIG (reference sequence). The CDR3 is 11 amino acids. CDR3 sequence: CASMFGGEQYF. The CDR3 DNA sequence: TGTGCCTCAATGTTTGGGGGCGAGCAGTACTTC.

The chain carries TRBV11-2 and TRBJ2-1; TRBD1 aligns across 9 bases. Germline CDR1 reads SGHAT; CDR2 reads FQNNGV. V gave up 5 bases and J gave up 5 bases; unmatched junction bases: 10. The CDR3 has 16 residues. CDR3 in DNA: TGTGCCAGCAGCCCCCCCGGGACAGGGAGAGACAATGAGCAGTTCTTC. It translates to CASSPPGTGRDNEQFF. Together with reference TRBV11-2 and TRBJ2-1, the CDR3 gives the full variable domain: EAGVAQSPRYKIIEKRQSVAFWCNPISGHATLYWYQQILGQGPKLLIQFQNNGVVDDSQLPKDRFSAERLKGVDSTLKIQPAKLEDSAVYLCASSPPGTGRDNEQFFGPGTRLTVL.

The rearrangement links TRBV7-6 to TRBJ1-4; D remains ambiguous. CDR1 SGHVS and CDR2 FNYEAQ come from the germline V gene. This CDR3 has 15 residues. V lost 5 bases and J lost 7, with 17 bases in between. The DNA for the CDR3 is TGTGCCAGCAGCCAAATGGGCGGGAATTCTGAAAAACTGTTTTTT. Its translation: CASSQMGGNSEKLFF.

The chain uses TRBV19 and TRBJ2-1; 7 bases line up with TRBD2. CDR3 length: 16 amino acids. V lost 2 bases, J lost 5 bases, and 9 bases stayed unmatched. CDR1 and CDR2 from the germline V gene are LNHDA and SQIVND (reference sequence). The CDR3 region is CASSIRASGGNNEQFF. For the CDR3, the DNA is TGTGCCAGTAGTATAAGGGCTAGCGGAGGGAACAATGAGCAGTTCTTC.

The chain recombines TRBV6-5 with TRBJ2-5, with D perhaps given as TRBD1 or TRBD2 (5 bases each). The CDR3 runs to 16 residues. Germline CDR1 MNHEY, CDR2 SVGAGI. V was cut by 0 bases and J by 5 bases, with 16 bases left in between. The CDR3 reads CASSYSGQKEGETQYF. For the CDR3, the DNA is TGTGCCAGCAGTTACTCCGGCCAGAAAGAGGGGGAGACCCAGTACTTC.

The rearrangement joins TRBV19 to TRBJ1-5; D might be TRBD1 (6 bases). Germline V gene lookup returns CDR1 LNHDA and CDR2 SQIVND (reference sequence). Trimming left V 6 bases short and J 0 bases short, with 9 bases between. The length of the CDR3 is 14 residues. CDR3 in DNA: TGTGCCAGTAGCACCAGGGGTAGCAATCAGCCCCAGCATTTT. Translating gives CASSTRGSNQPQHF.

This rearrangement joins TRBV2 to TRBJ2-7; TRBD1 might be the D (6 bases). In germline, CDR1 is SNHLY, CDR2 FYNNEI. V dropped 6 bases and J dropped 5 bases, with 8 bases sitting between them. The CDR3 totals 11 residues. CDR3 in DNA: TGTGCCAGCAGAGGGGACAACGAGCAGTACTTC. It is translated as CASRGDNEQYF. The whole variable domain, filled in from reference TRBV2 and TRBJ2-7, reads EPEVTQTPSHQVTQMGQEVILRCVPISNHLYFYWYRQILGQKVEFLVSFYNNEISEKSEIFDDQFSVERPDGSNFTLKIRSTKLEDSAMYFCASRGDNEQYFGPGTRLTVT.

The chain uses TRBV6-1 and TRBJ2-2; the match to TRBD1 covers 8 bases. V gave up 1 base and J gave up 4 bases; unmatched junction bases: 8. The CDR3 runs 17 residues. The V gene's germline CDR1 is MNHNS and CDR2 SASEGT. CDR3 nucleotides: TGTGCCAGCAGTGAAGGAAGACAGGGGAGTGCCACCGGGGAGCTGTTTTTT. As protein: CASSEGRQGSATGELFF.

The rearrangement links TRBV6-5 to TRBJ2-7; 11 nucleotides align to TRBD1. The germline V gene has CDR1 MNHEY and CDR2 SVGAGI. The V segment lost 6 bases and the J segment 5 bases; nucleotides outside the gene matches: 6. The CDR3 length is 14 residues. This CDR3 reads CASRRTGGENEQYF. The CDR3 DNA reads as TGTGCCAGCAGGCGGACAGGGGGCGAGAACGAGCAGTACTTC.

The rearrangement uses TRBV7-2 and TRBJ2-7, with 11 bases matching TRBD1. The CDR3 totals 17 residues. J lost 0 bases, V lost 5 bases, and 9 bases had no gene match. Germline CDR1 is SGHTA and CDR2 is FQGNSA. The chain's CDR3 is CASSGRTGGFSSYEQYF. Here the CDR3 DNA reads TGTGCCAGCAGCGGACGGACAGGGGGCTTTAGCTCCTACGAGCAGTACTTC.

This chain links TRBV19 with TRBJ2-1; a weak D match, TRBD2 (6 bases). This CDR3 contains 12 residues. The germline CDR1 and CDR2 sequences are LNHDA and SQIVND (reference sequence). V gave up 7 bases and J gave up 8 bases, with 12 bases separating them. CDR3 bases: TGTGCCAGTAACGACCGGGGGTATGAGCAGTTCTTC. Its protein is CASNDRGYEQFF.

Points on this clone: The sample carries other DNA sequences with the same CDR3. The chain couples TRBV4-3 to TRBJ2-3; weak D call: TRBD1 (6 bases). There are 16 residues in the CDR3. From germline, CDR1 is LGHNA and CDR2 YSLEER. Trimming took 0 bases from V and 0 from J, leaving 10 bases between them. The CDR3 DNA reads TGCGCCAGCAGCCAAGAAACAGGGCGTAGCACAGATACGCAGTATTTT. It codes for CASSQETGRSTDTQYF.

The chain employs TRBV19 and TRBJ1-3; D possibly corresponds to TRBD1 (5 bases). CDR3 length: 15 residues. V was cut by 5 bases and J by 0 bases, with 11 bases left in between. From germline, CDR1 is LNHDA and CDR2 SQIVND (reference sequence). CDR3 in DNA: TGTGCCAGTAGTGCCGGGACTGTCTCTGGAAACACCATATATTTT. It codes for CASSAGTVSGNTIYF.

V is TRBV4-2 and J is TRBJ1-4; D unresolved. Germline CDR1 LGHNA, CDR2 YNFKEQ. The CDR3 runs to 16 residues. The V end was cut by 0 bases, the J end by 4 bases, with 12 bases between. The CDR3 reads CASSQDGERYNEKLFF. CDR3 DNA sequence: TGTGCCAGCAGCCAAGATGGCGAAAGATATAATGAAAAACTGTTTTTT.

This chain connects TRBV7-9 to TRBJ1-3; the D is unclear. With 1 base removed from V and 2 bases from J, the gap between germline ends came to 12 bases. The CDR3 sequence is 16 residues long. Per the germline V gene, CDR1 is SEHNR and CDR2 is FQNEAQ (reference sequence). The CDR3 here is CASSLDAGPTGNTIYF. CDR3 coding DNA: TGTGCCAGCAGCTTAGATGCGGGTCCGACTGGAAACACCATATATTTT. Complete variable domain (other parts from reference TRBV7-9 and TRBJ1-3): DTGVSQNPRHKITKRGQNVTFRCDPISEHNRLYWYRQTLGQGPEFLTYFQNEAQLEKSRLLSDRFSAERPKGSFSTLEIQRTEQGDSAMYLCASSLDAGPTGNTIYFGEGSWLTVV.

V gene TRBV6-1 combines with J gene TRBJ1-1, with TRBD1 matching 7 bases. The CDR3 has 14 residues. Germline V gives CDR1 MNHNS, CDR2 SASEGT. Trimming took 6 bases from V and 0 from J; bases not matched to a gene: 4. The CDR3 here is CASRETGMNTEAFF. CDR3 bases: TGTGCCAGCAGGGAGACAGGGATGAACACTGAAGCTTTCTTT.

This chain connects TRBV9 to TRBJ2-2; tentatively, D is TRBD1 (5 bases). Per the germline V gene, CDR1 is SGDLS and CDR2 is YYNGEE. The CDR3 consists of 16 residues. The V end was cut by 3 bases, the J end by 3 bases, with 15 bases between. CDR3 in amino acids: CASSEGLRSYTGELFF. The CDR3, as DNA: TGTGCCAGCAGCGAGGGGCTTCGCAGTTACACCGGGGAGCTGTTTTTT.

The V and J genes are TRBV6-1 and TRBJ1-5, with D perhaps TRBD1 (5 bases). Germline assignment: CDR1 MNHNS and CDR2 SASEGT. This CDR3 has 17 residues. Trimming pared 1 base from V and 0 bases from J, leaving 13 bases between. CDR3 protein: CASSEVPVGASNQPQHF. CDR3 DNA sequence: TGTGCCAGCAGTGAAGTTCCGGTCGGGGCTAGCAATCAGCCCCAGCATTTT.

This clone showed up just a few times. The chain combines TRBV18 with TRBJ1-2; no reliable D call. Germline loops: CDR1 KGHSH, CDR2 LQKENI. CDR3 size: 15 residues. With 6 bases removed from V and 3 bases from J, the gap between germline ends came to 17 bases. The CDR3, as DNA: TGTGCCAGCTCCCCCGGACGAGAAAGGGACTATGGCTACACCTTC. It yields the protein CASSPGRERDYGYTF.

This chain links TRBV5-6 with TRBJ2-1; perhaps TRBD1 as D (6 bases). Germline assignment: CDR1 SGHDT and CDR2 YYEEEE. There are 14 residues in the CDR3. Trimming removed 0 bases from V and 2 bases from J, with 6 bases in between. The CDR3 loop is CASSLEGAYNEQFF. CDR3 DNA sequence: TGTGCCAGCAGCTTGGAGGGGGCCTACAATGAGCAGTTCTTC.

The V gene is TRBV30, the J gene TRBJ2-3; 8 nucleotides agree with TRBD2. This CDR3 spans 15 amino acids. Per germline, CDR1 GTSNPN and CDR2 SVGIG (reference sequence). The V gene end was trimmed by 3 bases and the J gene end by 0 bases; junction bases not matched to a gene: 5. CDR3 sequence: CAWSVAGTSTDTQYF. CDR3 sequence (DNA): TGTGCCTGGAGCGTAGCGGGGACTAGCACAGATACGCAGTATTTT.

The chain employs TRBV4-2 and TRBJ2-7; maybe TRBD2 (5 bases). V lost 1 base and J lost 3, with 13 bases in between. The CDR3 sequence is 15 residues long. The germline V gene encodes CDR1 LGHNA and CDR2 YNFKEQ. The CDR3 here is CASSQGKSGYYEQYF. The CDR3 DNA is TGTGCCAGCAGCCAAGGGAAGTCGGGGTACTACGAGCAGTACTTC.

The chain has TRBV6-1 and TRBJ2-7; 8 bases fit TRBD2. The germline V gene encodes CDR1 MNHNS and CDR2 SASEGT. CDR3 size: 14 residues. V dropped 6 bases and J dropped 0; count of bases not matched to a gene: 4. The CDR3 reads CASRPTSVSYEQYF. In nucleotides, the CDR3 is TGTGCCAGCAGACCGACTAGCGTCTCCTACGAGCAGTACTTC.